This T cell receptor (beta chain) comes out of a study of cytomegalovirus exposure and HLA in healthy donors. Study-wide results and caveats: CMV antigen specificity was confirmed in vitro for three CMV-associated chains.

The germline V gene encodes CDR1 LGHNT and CDR2 FRNRAP. CDR3 size: 19 residues. PCR was performed using 60 Vbeta and 13 Jbeta primers. TCRdb's copy holds only in-frame clones and misses some; the assay was immunoSEQ multiplex PCR. The sample has approximately 78,000 clones, 84% seen once; the top ten hold approximately 2.4%. This clone occurred a few times. As yet, its antigen is unknown. One end of the junction does not line up with germline, which may come from a read error. The same CDR3 also results from other DNA sequences found in this sample. Specimen: PBMCs. V and J are TRBV12-5 and TRBJ1-6, with 9 nucleotides matching TRBD1. The sequence was obtained from a woman aged 50 to 65 in good health and CMV-seronegative. CDR3 coding DNA: TGTGCTAGTGGTTTGGTACTCGGACAGGGGAACCCCTATAATTCCCCCCTCCACTTT. This gives the protein CASGLVLGQGNPYNSPLHF.